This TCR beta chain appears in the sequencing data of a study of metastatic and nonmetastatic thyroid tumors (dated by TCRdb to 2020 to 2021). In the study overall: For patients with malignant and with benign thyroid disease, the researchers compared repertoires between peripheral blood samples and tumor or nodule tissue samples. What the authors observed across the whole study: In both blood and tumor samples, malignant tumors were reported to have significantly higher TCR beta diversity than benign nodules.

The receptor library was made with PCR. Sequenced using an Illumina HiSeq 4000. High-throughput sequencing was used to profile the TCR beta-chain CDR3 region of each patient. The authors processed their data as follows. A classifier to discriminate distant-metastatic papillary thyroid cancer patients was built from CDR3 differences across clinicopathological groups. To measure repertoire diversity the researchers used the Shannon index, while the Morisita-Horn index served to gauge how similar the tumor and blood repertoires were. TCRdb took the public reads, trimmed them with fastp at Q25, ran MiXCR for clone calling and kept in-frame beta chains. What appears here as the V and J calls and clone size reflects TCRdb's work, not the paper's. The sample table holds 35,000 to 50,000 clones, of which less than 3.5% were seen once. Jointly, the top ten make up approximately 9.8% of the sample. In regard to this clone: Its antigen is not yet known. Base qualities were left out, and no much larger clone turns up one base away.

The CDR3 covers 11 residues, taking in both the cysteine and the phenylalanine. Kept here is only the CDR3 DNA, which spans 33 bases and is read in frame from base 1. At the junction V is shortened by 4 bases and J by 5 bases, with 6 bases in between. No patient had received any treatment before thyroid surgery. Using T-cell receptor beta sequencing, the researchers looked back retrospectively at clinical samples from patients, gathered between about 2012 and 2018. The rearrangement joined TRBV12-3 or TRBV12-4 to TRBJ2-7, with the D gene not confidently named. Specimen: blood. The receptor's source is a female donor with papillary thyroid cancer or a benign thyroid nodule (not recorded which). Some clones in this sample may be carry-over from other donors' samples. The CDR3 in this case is CASSWGDEQYF. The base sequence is TGTGCCAGCAGTTGGGGTGACGAGCAGTACTTC.